In this sample, the clone carrying this T cell receptor beta chain turned up once. This specimen belongs to a study of blood T cell repertoires in COVID-19. Study-wide context: Spain, Italy and the United States supplied samples that represented acute and convalescent COVID-19.

V was pared by 4 bases and J by 7 bases, with 15 bases between. Germline assignment: CDR1 MNHEY and CDR2 SVGAGI. CDR3 length equals 14 residues. Participant age was about 18 to 89 years, and participants resided in 24 US areas. Repertoires were generated with immunoSEQ multiplex PCR, while TCRdb's copy carries only in-frame clones and drops some. The table lists 250,000 to 300,000 clones, roughly 88% of them singletons. This sequence was found in a woman aged 40 to 50 with acute COVID-19. The sequenced sample consisted of PBMCs or T cells enriched from blood (not recorded which). The gene calls are TRBV6-5 and TRBJ2-3, with D possibly being TRBD2 (6 bases). The DNA of the CDR3 is TGTGCCAGCAGTTCCCGGGACTTGGTATATACGCAGTATTTT. Protein: CASSSRDLVYTQYF.